These T cell receptor beta chains were read from a single sample in a study of identical twins. TCRdb processed the 5' RACE reads anew with MiXCR; each CDR3 protein has one entry. The sample contains hundreds of thousands of distinct CDR3 sequences, 8.6% of which appear only once. The same data also contributed to another study, on yellow fever vaccine responses in identical twins.

Material for sequencing was PBMCs. The receptor source for this set is a woman aged 18-30 years in good health. The CDR3 runs from the conserved cysteine through the conserved F or W. A clone size is listed for some rows: how often the clone was seen (once, few, many), or a class if it is expanded.

v_call	j_call	clone_size	cdr3_aa
TRBV4-3	TRBJ2-7	few	CASSQEPSAGISYEQYF
TRBV6-4	TRBJ2-1	few	CASSDAAGGPYNEQFF
TRBV28	TRBJ2-5	many	CASTHRGLPKETQYF
TRBV5-1	TRBJ2-3	few	CASRAWGEWTDTQYF
TRBV29-1	TRBJ2-7	many	CSILTGKAREQYF
TRBV4-1	TRBJ2-3	few	CASSQDTTGADTQYF
TRBV6-5	TRBJ2-2	.	CASEGSRGELFF
TRBV11-2	TRBJ2-1	.	CASSLDWRSNEQFF
TRBV24-1	TRBJ2-7	few	CATSDPAGGYEQYF
TRBV12-3/TRBV12-4	TRBJ2-5	many	CASTLGVGSQETQYF
TRBV5-1	TRBJ2-4	many	CASSPGLAGAPNIQYF
TRBV12-3/TRBV12-4	TRBJ2-7	many	CASSLGRRYEQYF
TRBV11-2	TRBJ2-7	few	CASSLDYDPGAYEQYF
TRBV4-3	TRBJ2-1	many	CASRAGGVYNEQFF
TRBV7-9	TRBJ1-2	few	CASSLSPQSYGYTF
TRBV10-3	TRBJ2-2	many	CAISRGSMTGELFF
TRBV4-3	TRBJ1-6	.	CASSQGAFENSPLHF
TRBV12-3/TRBV12-4	TRBJ2-5	few	CASNPTPSGRQETQYF
TRBV20-1	TRBJ2-3	many	CSASSLGLASGGYTDTQYF
TRBV15	TRBJ2-1	.	CATSGTIYNEQFF
TRBV4-3	TRBJ2-7	few	CASSQEVLGQGPYEQYF
TRBV7-2	TRBJ2-1	few	CASSLNGPSSGRYEQFF
TRBV15	TRBJ2-7	many	CATSRAGWGISTYEQYF
TRBV4-1	TRBJ1-1	many	CASSQGRFGEPEAFF